This TCR beta chain was identified in a study of identical twins (TCRdb year 2016). Broadly, across the study: The study deep-sequenced TCR alpha and beta repertoires from monozygotic twins, unrelated adults of various ages and cord blood to test whether fetal clonotypes persist. To rule out contamination, replicate twin experiments were performed at different times with different library preparation protocols. General conclusions and limits of the study: Because the same donors could not be followed over many years, the conclusions depended on cross-sectional statistical analysis. In beta out-of-frame sequences, excess twin sharing was weaker, because having fewer shared sequences lowered the signal-to-noise ratio. Zero-insertion analyses could be partly confounded by invariant T cells such as MAIT and iNKT, although diverse VJ usage argued against such confounding for most clonotypes. Compared with coincidental sharing between unrelated individuals, out-of-frame TCR alpha sequences shared between twins showed an excess of sequences with low generation probability. In monozygotic twins, recombination models systematically underestimated out-of-frame TCR alpha sharing, but the models matched the sharing seen between unrelated individuals. Abundant cord blood beta clonotypes had fewer insertions, young adult naive repertoires showed a similar but weaker trend, and memory repertoires showed no such trend.

Every donor was a healthy Caucasian. Library preparation used 5' RACE. The listed sequencing device is Illumina HiSeq 2000. Template switching added a universal primer binding site, and the final cDNA carried a unique molecular identifier that allowed TCR cDNA molecules to be counted accurately. Specific primers in the conserved constant-segment region were used to synthesize first-strand cDNA for TCR alpha and beta chains. Each cDNA library was double barcoded, with a SMART-Mk sample barcode plus Illumina barcodes, to control for contamination. TruSeq adapter sequences along with Illumina sample barcodes were introduced in two successive PCR steps. Sequencing of the TCR alpha and beta cDNA libraries was done on the Illumina HiSeq platform using custom primers. The study's own analysis went as follows. Raw reads were processed with MiGEC to extract unique molecular identifiers, and MiXCR was used to determine CDR3 positions. For each individual, recombination models were inferred using an EM algorithm with the repgenHMM and IGoR tools. Shared clonotypes were analyzed with the tcR package in R, and sharing was normalized by the product of cloneset sizes. To study raw recombination without the effects of thymic and clonal selection, out-of-frame nonproductive sequences were analyzed. TCRdb passed the public sequencing reads through fastp at Q25 and MiXCR, retaining productive beta sequences. Each entry is one CDR3 protein sequence, shown with its most common DNA and genes. Here the V and J calls rest on TCRdb's processing, not on the authors' analysis. Here the sample has more than 1.5 million distinct CDR3 sequences; under 35% occur a single time. About 0.25% of the sample comes from the top ten.

This clonotype was counted a single time. This receptor's antigen is unknown. The junction and the germline gene differ at one end; a read error may be behind it. This TCR was sampled from a newborn girl in good health. Material: cord blood.

The DNA sequence is given as TGTGCCAGCAGTTCCGGGACAGCCTTCCAAGGGACCCAGTACTTC. This encodes CASSSGTAFQGTQYF. Here the chain combines TRBV12-3 or TRBV12-4 and TRBJ2-5, with 7 bases aligning to TRBD1. Including cysteine and phenylalanine, the CDR3 has 15 amino acids. Of the read, only the CDR3 DNA is kept; its 45 bases are in frame from base 1.